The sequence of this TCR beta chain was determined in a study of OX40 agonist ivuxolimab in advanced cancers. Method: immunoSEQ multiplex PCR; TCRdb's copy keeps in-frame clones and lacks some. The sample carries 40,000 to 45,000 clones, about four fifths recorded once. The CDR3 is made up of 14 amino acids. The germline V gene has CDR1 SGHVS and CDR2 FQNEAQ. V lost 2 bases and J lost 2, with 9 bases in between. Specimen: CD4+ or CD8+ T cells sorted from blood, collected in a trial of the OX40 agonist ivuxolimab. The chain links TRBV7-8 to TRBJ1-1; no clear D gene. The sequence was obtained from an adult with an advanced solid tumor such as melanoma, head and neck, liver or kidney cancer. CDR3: CASSLSSGNTEAFF. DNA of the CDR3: TGTGCCAGCAGCTTATCGTCCGGTAACACTGAAGCTTTCTTT.